The entry below gives a single TCR beta chain sequence along with its context. The target antigen is unknown. Germline lookup yields CDR1 SGHTA and CDR2 FQGTGA. This CDR3 is built from 16 residues. Between the trimmed V and J ends, which lost 2 bases and 6 bases, there was a span of 17 bases. The data originate from a study of T cells in localized non-small cell lung cancer. Whole-study results and caveats: Tumor samples were not multi-region, leaving intratumor heterogeneity unexcluded.

The data were produced by immunoSEQ multiplex PCR, yet TCRdb's version contains in-frame clones alone and is incomplete. The sample carries around 140,000 clones, about 89% recorded once. The sequenced sample was peripheral blood, obtained before any cancer treatment. The source is a female donor of 60 years or more with stage I lung adenocarcinoma. V is TRBV7-3 and J is TRBJ2-1; no clear D gene. The CDR3 bases are TGTGCCAGCAGCTTACGCCCGACCCAGGTCATCAATGAGCAGTTCTTC. This encodes CASSLRPTQVINEQFF. Together with reference TRBV7-3 and TRBJ2-1, the CDR3 gives the full variable domain: GAGVSQTPSNKVTEKGKYVELRCDPISGHTALYWYRQSLGQGPEFLIYFQGTGAADDSGLPNDRFFAVRPEGSVSTLKIQRTERGDSAVYLCASSLRPTQVINEQFFGPGTRLTVL.